These 18 T cell receptor beta chains originate from one sample sequenced in a study of cytomegalovirus exposure and HLA in healthy donors (dated by TCRdb to 2015 to 2018). The method was the immunoSEQ multiplex PCR assay. The multiplex PCR relied on a mix of 60 forward primers for TCR Vbeta segments and 13 reverse primers for TCR Jbeta segments. TCRdb provides this immuneACCESS table in a form limited to in-frame rearrangements. Some clones are lacking; in checked studies, under half of them reflect an unresolved V gene, and why the rest are absent is not known. The sample table lists fewer than 150,000 clones, approximately 71% of them with a count of one. 4% to 6% of the sample is held by the ten biggest clonotypes. The sample consisted of PBMCs. The receptor set was obtained from a woman in her fifties or sixties in good health and CMV-seronegative.

This chain links TRBV6-4 with TRBJ1-5, with D possibly being TRBD1 (5 bases). Deletions cut 0 bases from V and 3 bases from J, with 12 bases between. This CDR3 spans 16 amino acids. The V gene's germline CDR1 is MRHNA and CDR2 SNTAGT. CDR3 region: CASSDSRRDSNQPQHF. CDR3 DNA sequence: TGTGCCAGCAGTGACTCGAGGAGGGACTCCAATCAGCCCCAGCATTTT.

The rearrangement joins TRBV6-1 to TRBJ2-7; D perhaps matches TRBD1 (6 bases). This CDR3 comprises 15 residues. V was cut by 1 base and J by 2 bases, with 12 bases left in between. CDR1 MNHNS and CDR2 SASEGT come from the germline V gene. CDR3 loop: CASSEEETGPYEQYF. CDR3 in DNA: TGTGCCAGCAGTGAAGAGGAGACAGGACCCTACGAGCAGTACTTC.

This clone was observed a few times. The chain joins TRBV2 to TRBJ1-2; a weak D match, TRBD1 (6 bases). Deletions cut 6 bases from V and 1 base from J, with 12 bases between. The CDR3 totals 14 residues. CDR1 and CDR2 from the germline V gene are SNHLY and FYNNEI. The chain's CDR3 is CASRPQGGNYGYTF. DNA of the CDR3: TGTGCCAGCAGGCCCCAAGGGGGTAACTATGGCTACACCTTC.

The CDR3 protein is CSVSQDYEQYF. The CDR3 bases are TGCAGCGTTTCACAGGATTACGAGCAGTACTTC. The rearrangement joins TRBV29-1 to TRBJ2-7; the D gene is possibly TRBD1 (5 bases). With 5 bases removed from V and 4 bases from J, the gap between germline ends came to 9 bases. CDR1 is SQVTM and CDR2 is ANQGSEA in the germline V gene. This CDR3 contains 11 residues.

This clone has more than one count but fewer than ten. CDR3 DNA sequence: TGTGCCAGCAGTGAAAGACGGGAAACGGGAGCTTTCTTT. It yields the protein CASSERRETGAFF. The rearrangement links TRBV2 to TRBJ1-1; D gene uncertain. This CDR3 is built from 13 residues. Germline assignment: CDR1 SNHLY and CDR2 FYNNEI. With 2 bases removed from V and 10 bases from J, the gap between germline ends came to 14 bases.

This clone appeared a few times. The V and J genes are TRBV2 and TRBJ1-4; 8 bases map to TRBD1. The junction had 5 bases not matched to a gene; V was cut back by 7 bases and J by 7 bases. Germline V gives CDR1 SNHLY, CDR2 FYNNEI. The CDR3 is 13 amino acids. CDR3 in amino acids: CASTTGGGEKLFF. CDR3 DNA: TGTGCCAGCACCACAGGGGGGGGTGAAAAACTGTTTTTT.

The gene calls are TRBV5-6 and TRBJ2-5, with 9 positions matching TRBD2. This CDR3 has 15 amino acids. V was pared by 4 bases and J by 1 base, with 5 bases of the junction left unmatched. Germline V gene lookup returns CDR1 SGHDT and CDR2 YYEEEE. The CDR3 reads CASSRIAGAQETQYF. The CDR3 DNA is TGTGCCAGCAGCCGGATAGCGGGGGCCCAAGAGACCCAGTACTTC.

Concerning this clone itself: One junction end disagrees with the germline gene, perhaps due to a read error. V gene TRBV7-7 combines with J gene TRBJ2-5; 9 positions agree with TRBD1. The length of the CDR3 is 13 residues. Per the germline V gene, CDR1 is SSHAT and CDR2 is FNYEAQ (reference sequence). CDR3: CASRPQGAETQYF. CDR3 DNA sequence: TGTGCTAGCAGACCACAGGGGGCGGAGACCCAGTACTTC. The full variable domain, in which reference TRBV7-7 and TRBJ2-5 provide the parts outside the CDR3, is GAGVSQSPRYKVTKRGQDVTLRCDPISSHATLYWYQQALGQGPEFLTYFNYEAQPDKSGLPSDRFSAERPEGSISTLTIQRTEQRDSAMYRCASRPQGAETQYFGPGTRLLVL.

The chain employs TRBV5-1 and TRBJ2-1; D not resolved. This CDR3 is 16 amino acids long. In germline, CDR1 is SGHRS, CDR2 YFSETQ. Between the trimmed V and J ends, which lost 3 bases and 2 bases, there was a span of 15 bases. CDR3 in DNA: TGCGCCAGCAGCTACGGCGGCCGGGTTCCCTACAATGAGCAGTTCTTC. It specifies CASSYGGRVPYNEQFF.

The chain links TRBV11-3 to TRBJ2-1; TRBD2 aligns across 9 bases. The CDR3 totals 15 residues. Germline values: CDR1 SGHNT, CDR2 YENEEA. J was trimmed by 4 bases and V by 4 bases; bases with no gene match: 5. The CDR3 DNA reads as TGTGCCAGCAGCTCTAGCGGGGCTCGGTACAATGAGCAGTTCTTC. This sequence encodes CASSSSGARYNEQFF.

This rearrangement joins TRBV4-1 to TRBJ1-1; 7 bases are a match to TRBD1. The junction had 7 bases not matched to a gene; V was cut back by 0 bases and J by 6 bases. Germline V gene sequence: CDR1 MGHRA, CDR2 YSYEKL. This CDR3 region has 15 residues. The CDR3 loop reads CASSQDQTGMAEAFF. DNA for the CDR3: TGCGCCAGCAGCCAAGACCAGACAGGGATGGCTGAAGCTTTCTTT.

This clone was counted a few times. The chain employs TRBV7-9 and TRBJ2-7; TRBD1 aligns across 7 bases. Germline-derived CDR1 and CDR2 are SEHNR and FQNEAQ (reference sequence). The CDR3 has 14 residues. The ends lost 3 bases at V and 0 bases at J; junction bases unmatched: 2. As DNA, the CDR3 is TGTGCCAGCAGCTTCCGGGACAGCTCCTACGAGCAGTACTTC. Amino acid sequence: CASSFRDSSYEQYF.

Comment on this clone: This specimen includes other DNA sequences encoding the same CDR3. The chain joins TRBV13 to TRBJ2-7; possibly TRBD1 for D (5 bases). The CDR3 is 14 residues long. The ends were cut back, 8 bases at V and 2 bases at J, with 16 bases in the middle. The germline CDR1 and CDR2 sequences are PRHDT and FYEKMQ (reference sequence). This CDR3 reads CASAMGPSTYEQYF. The CDR3 DNA reads TGTGCCAGCGCCATGGGGCCGTCCACCTACGAGCAGTACTTC.

CDR3 region: CASSQDMTGGTDTQYF. The CDR3 DNA reads TGTGCCAGCAGCCAAGATATGACGGGGGGCACAGATACGCAGTATTTT. V gene TRBV4-2 combines with J gene TRBJ2-3; D is perhaps TRBD2 (6 bases). Germline V gene sequence: CDR1 LGHNA, CDR2 YNFKEQ. CDR3 length equals 16 residues. Trimming removed 0 bases at V and 1 base at J, with 11 bases between.

This clone was seen a handful of times. This rearrangement joins TRBV7-6 to TRBJ2-4; 10 positions agree with TRBD2. Per germline, CDR1 SGHVS and CDR2 FNYEAQ. CDR3 size: 18 residues. V lost 3 bases and J lost 1; bases outside the gene matches: 9. The CDR3 region is CASSFGLAGVGAKNIQYF. As DNA, the CDR3 is TGTGCCAGCAGCTTTGGGCTAGCGGGGGTGGGGGCCAAAAACATTCAGTACTTC.

The chain joins TRBV6-1 to TRBJ1-5; D may be TRBD1 (6 bases). Deletions cut 4 bases from V and 0 bases from J, with 13 bases between. The V gene's germline CDR1 is MNHNS and CDR2 SASEGT. CDR3 size: 16 residues. CDR3 sequence: CASSGRTAYSNQPQHF. The CDR3 coding sequence is TGTGCCAGCAGTGGCCGGACAGCTTATAGCAATCAGCCCCAGCATTTT.

The chain has TRBV14 and TRBJ1-2; 10 nucleotides align to TRBD1. This CDR3 comprises 15 residues. The trim removed 4 bases at V and 3 bases at J, leaving 5 bases unmatched. Germline CDR1 reads SGHDN; CDR2 reads FVKESK. The CDR3 DNA follows: TGTGCCAGCAGCCCTCGACAGGGGGCGGACTATGGCTACACCTTC. This gives the protein CASSPRQGADYGYTF.

The rearrangement links TRBV2 to TRBJ2-5, with 7 bases aligning to TRBD2. Germline values: CDR1 SNHLY, CDR2 FYNNEI. The CDR3 has 16 amino acids. Unmatched junction bases numbered 17, after V lost 7 bases and J lost 6 bases. The CDR3 region has the DNA TGTGCCAGCAAATCCGGGGCCGCGGGGGACTGGAAGACCCAGTACTTC. This translates into CASKSGAAGDWKTQYF.